This TCR beta chain emerged from a study of blood T cell repertoires in COVID-19. Looked up from germline, CDR1 is SGHDT and CDR2 is YYEEEE. CDR3 length: 18 amino acids. J was trimmed by 0 bases and V by 3 bases; bases with no gene match: 12. Under the authors' procedure: Reference gene primer amplification in the assay estimated nucleated cell counts. Profiling relied on immunoSEQ multiplex PCR, and the TCRdb table lists in-frame clones only, not all of them. V, J and clone size reflect that table, while D and trimming were determined from the DNA. The sample consists of under 50,000 clones, just under 80% of them appearing once.

The V call is TRBV5-6, the J call TRBJ2-4, with TRBD1 matching over 7 bases. The material sequenced was peripheral blood. This TCR came from a man at least 80 years old with active or convalescent COVID-19. In DNA, the CDR3 is TGTGCCAGCAGCTCAAACCCGGACAGGTTCCTAGCCAAAAACATTCAGTACTTC. This gives the protein CASSSNPDRFLAKNIQYF.